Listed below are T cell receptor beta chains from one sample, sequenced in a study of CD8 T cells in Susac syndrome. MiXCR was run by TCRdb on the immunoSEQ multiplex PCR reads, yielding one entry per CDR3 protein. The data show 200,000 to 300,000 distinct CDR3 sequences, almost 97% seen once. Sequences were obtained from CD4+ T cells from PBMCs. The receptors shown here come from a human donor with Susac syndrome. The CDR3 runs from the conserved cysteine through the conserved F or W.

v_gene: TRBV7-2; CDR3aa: CASSFSSGRVAYNEQFF
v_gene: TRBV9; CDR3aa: CASSPRPAGGPQAYEQYF
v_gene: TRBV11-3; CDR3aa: CASSLFPAGELFF
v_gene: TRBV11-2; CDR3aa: CASSSQSNTEAFF
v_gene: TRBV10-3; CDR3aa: CAIAPGTSGRVYEQYF
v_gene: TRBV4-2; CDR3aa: CASSQVSQGANIQYF
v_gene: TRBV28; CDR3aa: CASSLLQGNSYEQYF
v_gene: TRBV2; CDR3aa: CASSELVSGNEQFF
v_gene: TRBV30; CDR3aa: CAWSVPSEAFF
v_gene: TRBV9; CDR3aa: CASSVPGTEAFF
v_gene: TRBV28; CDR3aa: CASTSTGNEQYF
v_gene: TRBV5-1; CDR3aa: CASSSTGAASDTQYF